A selection of T cell receptor beta chains follows, all from one sample in a study of T cell repertoires in cytomegalovirus infection. TCRdb redid the calling of the reads with MiXCR, one entry per CDR3 protein. Found here are 150,000 or so distinct CDR3 sequences, 23% of them singletons; the top ten hold over 9.5%. The sequenced sample was PBMCs. The receptor set was obtained from a human donor in good health (CMV status not recorded). Some clones in this sample may be carry-over from other donors' samples. The CDR3 runs from the conserved cysteine through the conserved F or W. Fields, in order: V gene, clone size, D gene, CDR3 length, J gene, CDR3 DNA, CDR3 protein. D genes are given only for firm matches. Some rows mark clone size as missing; the rest say once, few, many or name a class of expanded clone.

v_gene: TRBV7-2; abundance: -; d_gene: -; len: 14; j_gene: TRBJ2-7; CDR3nt: TGTGCCAGCAGCAGGGATCTAAGCTCCTACGAGCAGTACTTC; CDR3aa: CASSRDLSSYEQYF
v_gene: TRBV28; abundance: -; d_gene: TRBD1; len: 19; j_gene: TRBJ1-4; CDR3nt: TGTGCCAGCAGTTTAATTTACGGGACAGGGGCCGCAACTAATGAAAAACTGTTTTTT; CDR3aa: CASSLIYGTGAATNEKLFF
v_gene: TRBV6-6; abundance: medium-sized; d_gene: TRBD2; len: 19; j_gene: TRBJ2-1; CDR3nt: TGTGCCAGCAGTTACTCGACGGATAGCGGGAGACGTTCCTACAATGAGCAGTTCTTC; CDR3aa: CASSYSTDSGRRSYNEQFF
v_gene: TRBV7-2; abundance: many; d_gene: TRBD1; len: 15; j_gene: TRBJ1-1; CDR3nt: TGTGCCAGCAGCTTCCCGGGGACAGCGAACACTGAAGCTTTCTTT; CDR3aa: CASSFPGTANTEAFF
v_gene: TRBV7-9; abundance: -; d_gene: -; len: 15; j_gene: TRBJ2-3; CDR3nt: TGTGCCAGCAGCTTAACGGCACTACCCACAGATACGCAGTATTTT; CDR3aa: CASSLTALPTDTQYF
v_gene: TRBV29-1; abundance: few; d_gene: TRBD1; len: 14; j_gene: TRBJ2-7; CDR3nt: TGCAGCGCCCTCCAAGGGACAGTCACCTACGAGCAGTACTTC; CDR3aa: CSALQGTVTYEQYF
v_gene: TRBV7-2; abundance: many; d_gene: TRBD1; len: 15; j_gene: TRBJ2-1; CDR3nt: TGTGCCAGCAGCTTAGGGACAGGGGGCTGGAATGAGCAGTTCTTC; CDR3aa: CASSLGTGGWNEQFF
v_gene: TRBV28; abundance: -; d_gene: -; len: 13; j_gene: TRBJ1-2; CDR3nt: TGTGCCAGCAGTTCCGACGGGGCAGGGGGCTACACCTTC; CDR3aa: CASSSDGAGGYTF
v_gene: TRBV12-3/TRBV12-4; abundance: -; d_gene: -; len: 15; j_gene: TRBJ1-5; CDR3nt: TGTGCCAGCAGTTTGGGGCAGGGGCCGTATCAGCCCCAGCATTTT; CDR3aa: CASSLGQGPYQPQHF
v_gene: TRBV7-2; abundance: few; d_gene: -; len: 16; j_gene: TRBJ2-3; CDR3nt: TGTGCCAGCAGTTTAGGGGGGTTATTCCCCGCTAATACGCAGTATTTT; CDR3aa: CASSLGGLFPANTQYF
v_gene: TRBV4-1; abundance: few; d_gene: TRBD1; len: 19; j_gene: TRBJ1-3; CDR3nt: TGCGCCAGCAGCCAAGCTACGTGGGGACAGGTTCGCTCTGGAAACACCATATATTTT; CDR3aa: CASSQATWGQVRSGNTIYF
v_gene: TRBV7-3; abundance: -; d_gene: -; len: 13; j_gene: TRBJ1-1; CDR3nt: TGTGCCAGCAGCTTCCAGGGCCTGGCTGAAGCTTTCTTT; CDR3aa: CASSFQGLAEAFF
v_gene: TRBV7-2; abundance: many; d_gene: -; len: 14; j_gene: TRBJ2-7; CDR3nt: TGTGCCAGCAGCAAAGGGGGGGGCTCCTACGAGCAGTACTTC; CDR3aa: CASSKGGGSYEQYF
v_gene: TRBV12-3/TRBV12-4; abundance: many; d_gene: -; len: 15; j_gene: TRBJ1-6; CDR3nt: TGTGCCAGCAGTTTGATGACGGAGGATAATTCACCCCTCCACTTT; CDR3aa: CASSLMTEDNSPLHF
v_gene: TRBV5-4; abundance: -; d_gene: -; len: 15; j_gene: TRBJ1-1; CDR3nt: TGTGCCAGCAGCTTGGCCGGGACGGAGAACACTGAAGCTTTCTTT; CDR3aa: CASSLAGTENTEAFF
v_gene: TRBV6-5; abundance: few; d_gene: -; len: 17; j_gene: TRBJ1-6; CDR3nt: TGTGCCAGCAGTTACTCGATGACGAGCTCCTATAATTCACCCCTCCACTTT; CDR3aa: CASSYSMTSSYNSPLHF
v_gene: TRBV7-8; abundance: many; d_gene: TRBD1; len: 14; j_gene: TRBJ2-1; CDR3nt: TGTGCCAGCAGCTCCCTGGACAGGGACAATGAGCAGTTCTTC; CDR3aa: CASSSLDRDNEQFF
v_gene: TRBV11-2; abundance: -; d_gene: -; len: 15; j_gene: TRBJ1-1; CDR3nt: TGTGCCAGCAGCTTAGCGATGGGGGTGAACACTGAAGCTTTCTTT; CDR3aa: CASSLAMGVNTEAFF
v_gene: TRBV28; abundance: -; d_gene: -; len: 12; j_gene: TRBJ2-2; CDR3nt: TGTGCCAGCAGGGGGACAACCGGGGAGCTGTTTTTT; CDR3aa: CASRGTTGELFF
v_gene: TRBV7-2; abundance: few; d_gene: -; len: 18; j_gene: TRBJ1-5; CDR3nt: TGTGCCAGCAGCTTGGGGACGGGCCCTCCGGGCGGCAATCAGCCCCAGCATTTT; CDR3aa: CASSLGTGPPGGNQPQHF
v_gene: TRBV7-9; abundance: -; d_gene: TRBD1; len: 14; j_gene: TRBJ1-2; CDR3nt: TGTGCCAGCAGCAGCCGGGACAGAGACTATGGCTACACCTTC; CDR3aa: CASSSRDRDYGYTF
v_gene: TRBV7-9; abundance: few; d_gene: TRBD1; len: 13; j_gene: TRBJ2-7; CDR3nt: TGTGCCAGCAGACAGGGGGCCGGTTACGAGCAGTACTTC; CDR3aa: CASRQGAGYEQYF
v_gene: TRBV28; abundance: -; d_gene: -; len: 13; j_gene: TRBJ1-6; CDR3nt: TGTGCCAGCCGACAGACAGCTAATTCACCCCTCCACTTT; CDR3aa: CASRQTANSPLHF
v_gene: TRBV14; abundance: many; d_gene: TRBD1; len: 14; j_gene: TRBJ1-4; CDR3nt: TGTGCCAGCAGCCAAGAGGACAGGGTTGAAAAACTGTTTTTT; CDR3aa: CASSQEDRVEKLFF